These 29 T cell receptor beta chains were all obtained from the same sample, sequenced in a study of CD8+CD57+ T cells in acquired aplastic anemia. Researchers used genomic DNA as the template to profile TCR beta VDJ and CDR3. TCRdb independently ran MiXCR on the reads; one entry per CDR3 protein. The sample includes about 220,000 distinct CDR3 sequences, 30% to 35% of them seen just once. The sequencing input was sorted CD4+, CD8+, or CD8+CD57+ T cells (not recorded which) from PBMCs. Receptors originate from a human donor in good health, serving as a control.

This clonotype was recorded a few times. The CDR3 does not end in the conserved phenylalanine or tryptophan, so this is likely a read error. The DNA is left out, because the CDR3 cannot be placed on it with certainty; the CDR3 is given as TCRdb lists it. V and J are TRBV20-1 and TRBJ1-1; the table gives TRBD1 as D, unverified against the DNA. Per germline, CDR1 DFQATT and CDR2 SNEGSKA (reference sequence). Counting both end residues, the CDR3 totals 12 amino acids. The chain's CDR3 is CSAVPHRESIFL.

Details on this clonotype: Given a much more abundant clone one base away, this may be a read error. The DNA of the CDR3 is TGTGCCAGCCAGTTCGGGGACACTGAAGCTTTCTTT. Translated: CASQFGDTEAFF. The chain joins TRBV6-1 to TRBJ1-1; D gene ambiguous. The germline V and J ends were trimmed by 8 bases and 3 bases, with 10 bases remaining between them. The germline CDR1 and CDR2 sequences are MNHNS and SASEGT. CDR3 size: 12 residues.

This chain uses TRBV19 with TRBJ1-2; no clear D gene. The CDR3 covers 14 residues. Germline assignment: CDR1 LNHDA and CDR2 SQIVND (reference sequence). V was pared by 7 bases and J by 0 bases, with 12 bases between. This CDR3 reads CASIGGSTNYGYTF. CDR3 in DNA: TGTGCCAGTATAGGTGGATCAACTAACTATGGCTACACCTTC.

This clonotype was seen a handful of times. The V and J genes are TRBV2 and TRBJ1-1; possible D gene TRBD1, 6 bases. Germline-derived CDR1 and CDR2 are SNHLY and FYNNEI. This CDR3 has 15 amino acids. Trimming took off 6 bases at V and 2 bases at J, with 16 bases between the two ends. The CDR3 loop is CASRGQSGVNTEAFF. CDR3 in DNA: TGTGCCAGCAGAGGACAGTCGGGGGTCAACACTGAAGCTTTCTTT.

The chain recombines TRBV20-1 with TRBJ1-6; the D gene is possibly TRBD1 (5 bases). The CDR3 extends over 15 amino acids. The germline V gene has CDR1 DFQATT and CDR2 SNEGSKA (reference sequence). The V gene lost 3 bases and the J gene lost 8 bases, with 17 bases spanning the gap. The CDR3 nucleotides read TGCAGTGCTAGTCCGGGACCCGGGGCGTATTCACCCCTCCACTTT. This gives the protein CSASPGPGAYSPLHF.

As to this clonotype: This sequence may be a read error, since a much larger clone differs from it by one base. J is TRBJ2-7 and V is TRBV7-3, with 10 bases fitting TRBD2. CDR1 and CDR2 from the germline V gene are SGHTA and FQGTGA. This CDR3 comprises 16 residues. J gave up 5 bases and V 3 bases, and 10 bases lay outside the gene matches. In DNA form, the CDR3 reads TGTGCCAGCAGCTTGTCTCGGCTAGCGGGAGCCCACGAGCAGTACTTC. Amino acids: CASSLSRLAGAHEQYF.

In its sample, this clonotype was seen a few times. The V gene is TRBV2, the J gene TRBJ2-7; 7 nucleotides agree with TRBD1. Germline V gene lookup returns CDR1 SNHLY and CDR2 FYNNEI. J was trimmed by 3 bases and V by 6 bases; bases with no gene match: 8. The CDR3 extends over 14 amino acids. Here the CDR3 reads CASSSGTDFYEQYF. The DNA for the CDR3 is TGTGCCAGCAGCTCCGGGACAGACTTCTACGAGCAGTACTTC. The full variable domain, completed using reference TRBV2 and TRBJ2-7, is EPEVTQTPSHQVTQMGQEVILRCVPISNHLYFYWYRQILGQKVEFLVSFYNNEISEKSEIFDDQFSVERPDGSNFTLKIRSTKLEDSAMYFCASSSGTDFYEQYFGPGTRLTVT.

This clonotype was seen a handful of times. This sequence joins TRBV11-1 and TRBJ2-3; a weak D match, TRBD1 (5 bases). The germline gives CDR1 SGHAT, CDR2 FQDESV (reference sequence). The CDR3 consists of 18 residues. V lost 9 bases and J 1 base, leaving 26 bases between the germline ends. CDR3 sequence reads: CASRPLPDNGIRTDTQYF. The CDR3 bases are TGTGCCAGTAGACCTCTCCCGGACAACGGTATCCGCACAGATACGCAGTATTTT.

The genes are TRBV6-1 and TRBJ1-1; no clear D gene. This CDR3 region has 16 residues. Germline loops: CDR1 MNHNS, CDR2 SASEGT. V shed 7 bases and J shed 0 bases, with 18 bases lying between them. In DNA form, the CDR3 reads TGTGCCAGCACCCCCCCGGGAGGGATGATGAACACTGAAGCTTTCTTT. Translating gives CASTPPGGMMNTEAFF.

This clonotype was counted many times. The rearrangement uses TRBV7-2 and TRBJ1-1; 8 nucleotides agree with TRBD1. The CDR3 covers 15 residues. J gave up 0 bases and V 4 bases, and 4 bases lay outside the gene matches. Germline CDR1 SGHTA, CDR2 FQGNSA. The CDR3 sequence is CASSSQGAMNTEAFF. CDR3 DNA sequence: TGTGCCAGCAGCTCGCAGGGGGCCATGAACACTGAAGCTTTCTTT.

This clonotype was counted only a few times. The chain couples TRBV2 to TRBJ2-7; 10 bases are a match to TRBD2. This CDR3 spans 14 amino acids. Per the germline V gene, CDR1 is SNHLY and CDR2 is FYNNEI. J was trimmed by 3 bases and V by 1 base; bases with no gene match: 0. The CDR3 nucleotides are TGTGCCAGCAGTGAAGAGCGGGGGGGCTACGAGCAGTACTTC. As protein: CASSEERGGYEQYF.

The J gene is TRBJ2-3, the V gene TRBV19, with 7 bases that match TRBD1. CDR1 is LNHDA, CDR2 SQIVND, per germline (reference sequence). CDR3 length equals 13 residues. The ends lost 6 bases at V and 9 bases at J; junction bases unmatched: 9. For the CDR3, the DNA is TGTGCCAGTAGCGTAGGGGACAGCTCGACGCAGTATTTT. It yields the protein CASSVGDSSTQYF.

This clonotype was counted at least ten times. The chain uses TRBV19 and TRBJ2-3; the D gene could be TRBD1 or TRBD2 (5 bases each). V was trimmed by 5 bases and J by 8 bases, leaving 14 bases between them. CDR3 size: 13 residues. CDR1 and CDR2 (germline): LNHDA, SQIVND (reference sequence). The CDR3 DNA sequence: TGTGCCAGTAGTCCCCCGGGTGGGGGTACGCAGTATTTT. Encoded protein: CASSPPGGGTQYF.

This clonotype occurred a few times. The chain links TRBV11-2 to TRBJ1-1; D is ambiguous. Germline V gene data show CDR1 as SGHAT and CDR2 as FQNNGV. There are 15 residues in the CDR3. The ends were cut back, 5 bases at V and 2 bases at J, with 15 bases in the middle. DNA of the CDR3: TGTGCCAGCAGCCCCGGAGGAACGGCTAACACTGAAGCTTTCTTT. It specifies CASSPGGTANTEAFF.

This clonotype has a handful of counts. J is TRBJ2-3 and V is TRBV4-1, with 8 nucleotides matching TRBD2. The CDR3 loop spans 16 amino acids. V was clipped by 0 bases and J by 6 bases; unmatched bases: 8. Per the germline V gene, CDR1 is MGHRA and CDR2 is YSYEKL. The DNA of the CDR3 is TGCGCCAGCAGCCAAGAAGGGACTAGGGGTAGGGATACGCAGTATTTT. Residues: CASSQEGTRGRDTQYF.

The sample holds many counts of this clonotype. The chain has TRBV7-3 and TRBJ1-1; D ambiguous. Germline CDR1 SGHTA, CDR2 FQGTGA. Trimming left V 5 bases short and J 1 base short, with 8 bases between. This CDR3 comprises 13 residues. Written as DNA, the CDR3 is TGTGCCAGCAGCCCTACAACGAACACTGAAGCTTTCTTT. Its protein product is CASSPTTNTEAFF.

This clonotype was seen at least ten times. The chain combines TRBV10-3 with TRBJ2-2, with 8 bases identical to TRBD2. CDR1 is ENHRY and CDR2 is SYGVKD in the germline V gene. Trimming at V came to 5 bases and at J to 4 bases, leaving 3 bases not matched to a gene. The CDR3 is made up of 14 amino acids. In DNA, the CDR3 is TGTGCCATCAGTCGGGGGGGCGGCACCGGGGAGCTGTTTTTT. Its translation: CAISRGGGTGELFF.

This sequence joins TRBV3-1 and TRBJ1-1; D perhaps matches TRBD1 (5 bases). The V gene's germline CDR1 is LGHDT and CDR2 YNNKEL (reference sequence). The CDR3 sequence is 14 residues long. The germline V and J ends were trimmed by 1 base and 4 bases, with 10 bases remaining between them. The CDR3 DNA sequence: TGTGCCAGCAGCCAAGTTGGGGGGAGCACTGAAGCTTTCTTT. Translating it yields CASSQVGGSTEAFF.

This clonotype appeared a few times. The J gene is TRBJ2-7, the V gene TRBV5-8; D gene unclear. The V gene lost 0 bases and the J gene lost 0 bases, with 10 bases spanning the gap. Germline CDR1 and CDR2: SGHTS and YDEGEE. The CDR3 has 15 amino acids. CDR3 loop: CASSLVPILSYEQYF. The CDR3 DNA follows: TGTGCCAGCAGCTTGGTTCCGATCCTCTCCTACGAGCAGTACTTC.

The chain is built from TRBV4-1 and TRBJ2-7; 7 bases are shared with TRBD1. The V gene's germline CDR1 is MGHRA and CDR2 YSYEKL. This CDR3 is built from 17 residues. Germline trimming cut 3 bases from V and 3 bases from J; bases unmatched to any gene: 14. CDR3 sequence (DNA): TGCGCCAGCAGCCACCGACAGGGTGGGGGCCCGTTCTACGAGCAGTACTTC. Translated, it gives CASSHRQGGGPFYEQYF.

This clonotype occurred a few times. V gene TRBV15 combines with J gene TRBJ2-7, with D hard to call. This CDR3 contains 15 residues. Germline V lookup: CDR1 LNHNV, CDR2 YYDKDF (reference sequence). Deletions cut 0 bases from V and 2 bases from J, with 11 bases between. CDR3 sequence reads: CATSRDQPDTYEQYF. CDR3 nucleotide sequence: TGTGCCACCAGCAGAGATCAGCCCGACACCTACGAGCAGTACTTC. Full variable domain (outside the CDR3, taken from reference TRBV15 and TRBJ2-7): DAMVIQNPRYQVTQFGKPVTLSCSQTLNHNVMYWYQQKSSQAPKLLFHYYDKDFNNEADTPDNFQSRRPNTSFCFLDIRSPGLGDTAMYLCATSRDQPDTYEQYFGPGTRLTVT.

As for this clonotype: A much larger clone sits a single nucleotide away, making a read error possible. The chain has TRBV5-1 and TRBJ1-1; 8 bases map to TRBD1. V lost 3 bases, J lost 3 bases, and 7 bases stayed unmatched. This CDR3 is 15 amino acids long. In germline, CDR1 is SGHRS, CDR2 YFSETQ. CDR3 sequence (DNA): TGCGCCAGCAGCTCGGATAAGACAGGGGACACTGAAGCTTTCTTT. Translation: CASSSDKTGDTEAFF.

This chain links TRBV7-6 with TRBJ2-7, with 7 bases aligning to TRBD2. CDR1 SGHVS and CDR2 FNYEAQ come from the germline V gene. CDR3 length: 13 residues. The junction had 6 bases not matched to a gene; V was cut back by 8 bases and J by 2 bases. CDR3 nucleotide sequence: TGTGCCAGCTTGGGCGGGAGCACCTACGAGCAGTACTTC. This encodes CASLGGSTYEQYF.

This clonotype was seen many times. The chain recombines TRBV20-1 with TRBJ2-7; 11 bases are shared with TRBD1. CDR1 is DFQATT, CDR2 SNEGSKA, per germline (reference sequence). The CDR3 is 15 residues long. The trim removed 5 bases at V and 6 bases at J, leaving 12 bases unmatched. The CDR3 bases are TGCAGTGCTGGGGACAGGGGGGCGGGAGTGGCCGAGCAGTACTTC. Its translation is CSAGDRGAGVAEQYF.

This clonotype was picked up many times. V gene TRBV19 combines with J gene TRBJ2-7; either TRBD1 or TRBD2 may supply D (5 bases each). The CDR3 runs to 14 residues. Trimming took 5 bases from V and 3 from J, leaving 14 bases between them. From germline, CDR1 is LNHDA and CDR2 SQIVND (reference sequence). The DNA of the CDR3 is TGTGCCAGTAGTTCCCGGGACCTCCTCTACGAGCAGTACTTC. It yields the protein CASSSRDLLYEQYF.

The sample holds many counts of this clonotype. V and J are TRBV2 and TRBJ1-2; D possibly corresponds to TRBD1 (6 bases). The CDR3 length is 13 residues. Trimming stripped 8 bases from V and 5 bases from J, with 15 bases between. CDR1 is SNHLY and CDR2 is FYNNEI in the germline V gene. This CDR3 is CASQDRSGYGYTF. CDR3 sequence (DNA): TGTGCCAGCCAAGACAGGTCCGGTTATGGCTACACCTTC.

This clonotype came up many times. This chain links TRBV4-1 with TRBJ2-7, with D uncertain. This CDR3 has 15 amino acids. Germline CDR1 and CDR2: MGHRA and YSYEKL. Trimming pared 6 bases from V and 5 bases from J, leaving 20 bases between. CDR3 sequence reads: CASSPLYLALDEQYF. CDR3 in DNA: TGCGCCAGCAGTCCACTCTACCTTGCCCTCGACGAGCAGTACTTC.

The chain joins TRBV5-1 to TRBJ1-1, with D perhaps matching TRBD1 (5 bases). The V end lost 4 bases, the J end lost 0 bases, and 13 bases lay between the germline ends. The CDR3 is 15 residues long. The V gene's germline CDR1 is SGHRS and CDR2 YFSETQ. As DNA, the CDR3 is TGCGCCAGCAGCCTGGTTTCAGGGATGAACACTGAAGCTTTCTTT. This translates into CASSLVSGMNTEAFF.

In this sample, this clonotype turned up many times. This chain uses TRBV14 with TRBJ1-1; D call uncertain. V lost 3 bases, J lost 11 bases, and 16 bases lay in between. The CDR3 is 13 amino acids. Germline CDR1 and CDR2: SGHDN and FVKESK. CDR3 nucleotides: TGTGCCAGCAGCCAGGACCTGCGCCCGTGGGCTTTCTTT. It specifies CASSQDLRPWAFF. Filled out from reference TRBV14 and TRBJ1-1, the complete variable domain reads EAGVTQFPSHSVIEKGQTVTLRCDPISGHDNLYWYRRVMGKEIKFLLHFVKESKQDESGMPNNRFLAERTGGTYSTLKVQPAELEDSGVYFCASSQDLRPWAFFGQGTRLTVV.